This TCR beta chain is drawn from a study of shared T cell receptors in the human thymus. This clone was seen only a few times. This CDR3 has 15 residues. The method was immunoSEQ multiplex PCR; TCRdb's version includes in-frame clones alone and lacks a portion of them. In the table there are hundreds of thousands of clones, 75% to 80% of which are singletons. Another study also made use of these data, one on human thymus T cells.

J is TRBJ1-1 and V is TRBV1. TRBV1 is reported as a pseudogene. The sequencing sample was made of thymocytes. The receptor was derived from a boy younger than two with a congenital heart defect. CDR3 residues: CTSSQGLTMGTEAFF. The CDR3 DNA reads as TGCACCAGCAGCCAGGGACTAACCATGGGGACTGAAGCTTTCTTT.